The next 28 T cell receptor beta chains were all read from a single sample in a study of blood T cell repertoires in COVID-19. Sequenced by immunoSEQ multiplex PCR; TCRdb stores in-frame clones only, minus some. The sample records some 110,000 clones, 86% being singletons. Sequenced sample: peripheral blood. These receptors were collected from a man in his forties with acute or convalescent COVID-19.

The CDR3 DNA reads TGCAGCCTGACGGGGTTTAAAGAAAACACTGAAGCTTTCTTT. Protein product: CSLTGFKENTEAFF. The rearrangement uses TRBV29-1 and TRBJ1-1, with no clear D. Germline V gene data show CDR1 as SQVTM and CDR2 as ANQGSEA. This CDR3 is 14 amino acids long. V was clipped by 8 bases and J by 2 bases, with 18 bases between them.

The chain combines TRBV2 with TRBJ2-1; 11 bases fit TRBD2. Germline loops: CDR1 SNHLY, CDR2 FYNNEI. V lost 5 bases, J lost 6 bases, and 9 bases stayed unmatched. The CDR3 sequence is 16 residues long. The CDR3 DNA sequence: TGTGCCAGCAGTACCCCTAGCGGGAGGATCCCCAATGAGCAGTTCTTC. Translated: CASSTPSGRIPNEQFF.

The J gene is TRBJ1-5, the V gene TRBV6-1, with D possibly matching TRBD1 (5 bases). Germline loops: CDR1 MNHNS, CDR2 SASEGT. The CDR3 runs 13 residues. V was pared by 2 bases and J by 8 bases, with 10 bases between. DNA of the CDR3: TGTGCCAGCAGTGAACAAGGGGTTAAGCCCCAGCATTTT. Translated, it gives CASSEQGVKPQHF.

The gene calls are TRBV6-5 and TRBJ1-3, with D perhaps matching TRBD1 (6 bases). Germline values: CDR1 MNHEY, CDR2 SVGAGI. V was pared by 5 bases and J by 4 bases, with 12 bases between. There are 14 residues in the CDR3. The CDR3 here is CASSTQGSGNTIYF. CDR3 nucleotides: TGTGCCAGCAGTACTCAGGGGAGCGGAAACACCATATATTTT.

The chain recombines TRBV6-1 with TRBJ2-2; the D gene is possibly TRBD1 (6 bases). The CDR3 has 17 residues. The germline V and J ends were trimmed by 3 bases and 3 bases, with 17 bases remaining between them. Germline V gives CDR1 MNHNS, CDR2 SASEGT. CDR3 loop: CASSDRGVFADTGELFF. The CDR3 DNA sequence: TGTGCCAGCAGTGACAGGGGAGTTTTTGCGGACACCGGGGAGCTGTTTTTT.

The chain's CDR3 is CASSLNRDSYNEQFF. The CDR3 DNA reads TGTGCCAGCAGCTTAAACCGGGACAGCTACAATGAGCAGTTCTTC. The rearrangement links TRBV7-3 to TRBJ2-1; TRBD1 matches at 7 bases. V shed 1 base and J 3 bases; nucleotides not matched to a gene: 3. CDR1 SGHTA and CDR2 FQGTGA come from the germline V gene. The CDR3 covers 15 residues. Filled out from reference TRBV7-3 and TRBJ2-1, the complete variable domain reads GAGVSQTPSNKVTEKGKYVELRCDPISGHTALYWYRQSLGQGPEFLIYFQGTGAADDSGLPNDRFFAVRPEGSVSTLKIQRTERGDSAVYLCASSLNRDSYNEQFFGPGTRLTVL.

The chain recombines TRBV18 with TRBJ2-7; the D gene is possibly TRBD1 (5 bases). Germline V gene data show CDR1 as KGHSH and CDR2 as LQKENI. Trimming took off 2 bases at V and 0 bases at J, with 11 bases between the two ends. This CDR3 spans 15 amino acids. The CDR3: CASSPNRDSSYEQYF. For the CDR3, the DNA is TGTGCCAGCTCACCAAACAGAGACAGCTCCTACGAGCAGTACTTC.

A single count supports this clone. The CDR3, as DNA: TGTGCCTGGAACGAGGACAGTATTAATGAAAAACTGTTTTTT. Amino acid sequence: CAWNEDSINEKLFF. The V and J genes are TRBV30 and TRBJ1-4, with D maybe TRBD1 (6 bases). Looked up from germline, CDR1 is GTSNPN and CDR2 is SVGIG (reference sequence). The CDR3 has 14 amino acids. Trimming pared 4 bases from V and 4 bases from J, leaving 13 bases between.

Here the CDR3 reads CASSQGGWTSGSNEQFF. The CDR3 region has the DNA TGTGCCAGCAGCCAGGGGGGATGGACTAGCGGGAGCAATGAGCAGTTCTTC. The chain has TRBV3-1 (or the pseudogene TRBV3-2) and TRBJ2-1; 13 bases are shared with TRBD2. The CDR3 runs to 17 residues. Trimming removed 3 bases from V and 6 bases from J; junction bases left unmatched: 8. CDR1 is LGHDT, CDR2 YNNKEL, per germline (reference sequence).

V and J are TRBV5-6 and TRBJ1-1; D not certain. Germline assignment: CDR1 SGHDT and CDR2 YYEEEE. CDR3 length: 13 residues. V gave up 4 bases and J gave up 3 bases, with 10 bases separating them. The CDR3 sequence is CASSPGRYTEAFF. In DNA, the CDR3 is TGTGCCAGCAGCCCTGGGAGATACACTGAAGCTTTCTTT.

This clone was found a few times. The chain joins TRBV20-1 to TRBJ1-1; D may be TRBD1 (6 bases). Trimming left V 8 bases short and J 7 bases short, with 14 bases between. CDR3 length: 11 amino acids. CDR1 DFQATT and CDR2 SNEGSKA come from the germline V gene (reference sequence). The CDR3 DNA sequence: TGCAGTAGTCGGAGGGGGGGTGAAGCTTTCTTT. Encoded protein: CSSRRGGEAFF.

The J gene is TRBJ2-1, the V gene TRBV9; 11 nucleotides match TRBD2. The junction had 7 bases not matched to a gene; V was cut back by 2 bases and J by 6 bases. This CDR3 has 16 residues. Germline V gene sequence: CDR1 SGDLS, CDR2 YYNGEE. CDR3 region: CASSVPVAGGLNEQFF. In DNA, the CDR3 is TGTGCCAGCAGCGTTCCCGTAGCGGGAGGGCTCAATGAGCAGTTCTTC.

The V and J genes are TRBV30 and TRBJ1-2, with TRBD1 matching 9 bases. Germline V gene lookup returns CDR1 GTSNPN and CDR2 SVGIG (reference sequence). V was clipped by 0 bases and J by 8 bases; unmatched bases: 4. The CDR3 loop spans 13 amino acids. The DNA for the CDR3 is TGTGCCTGGAGTGTACAGGGGGCTTTAGGCTACACCTTC. Translating it yields CAWSVQGALGYTF.

The rearrangement uses TRBV10-1 and TRBJ1-3; 10 bases are shared with TRBD1. The length of the CDR3 is 18 residues. V shed 6 bases, J shed 0 bases, and the junction held 11 bases outside the gene matches. CDR1 WNHNN and CDR2 SYGVQD come from the germline V gene (reference sequence). The CDR3 DNA reads as TGCGCCAGCAGGGGGACCAGACAGGGGGCCCACTCTGGAAACACCATATATTTT. It is translated as CASRGTRQGAHSGNTIYF.

This clone was counted ten times or more. The chain combines TRBV4-3 with TRBJ2-3; unclear D gene. Trimming shortened V by 0 bases and J by 2 bases, and 12 bases separated the two germline ends. CDR3 length equals 16 residues. The germline V gene encodes CDR1 LGHNA and CDR2 YSLEER. The CDR3 region has the DNA TGCGCCAGCAGCCAAGATCGTACAGAACACACAGATACGCAGTATTTT. Translating gives CASSQDRTEHTDTQYF.

In DNA, the CDR3 is TGTGCCAGCAGTTTCTTGGGGGGGGGCGGAAGCTCCTACGAGCAGTACTTC. This sequence encodes CASSFLGGGGSSYEQYF. J is TRBJ2-7 and V is TRBV7-9; possible D gene TRBD2, 7 bases. The V gene's germline CDR1 is SEHNR and CDR2 FQNEAQ (reference sequence). The CDR3 covers 17 residues. The V end was cut by 6 bases, the J end by 0 bases, with 21 bases between.

This clone has only a few counts. V and J are TRBV29-1 and TRBJ1-4, with 8 bases fitting TRBD1. Germline V CDR1 and CDR2: SQVTM, ANQGSEA. V lost 4 bases, J lost 7 bases, and 5 bases stayed unmatched. The CDR3 is 13 residues long. The CDR3 sequence: CSVAQGAIEKLFF. In nucleotides, the CDR3 is TGCAGCGTTGCCCAGGGGGCCATTGAAAAACTGTTTTTT.

V usage is TRBV29-1 and J usage is TRBJ1-4, with D perhaps TRBD1 (6 bases). The CDR3 extends over 14 amino acids. Germline CDR1 reads SQVTM; CDR2 reads ANQGSEA. Trimming took off 1 base at V and 8 bases at J, with 14 bases between the two ends. CDR3 sequence (DNA): TGCAGCGTTGAAGCCTTACAGGGCGGGGAAAAACTGTTTTTT. This translates into CSVEALQGGEKLFF.

This chain joins TRBV18 and TRBJ2-1; D is perhaps TRBD1 (5 bases). This CDR3 has 16 amino acids. Germline V lookup: CDR1 KGHSH, CDR2 LQKENI. Between the trimmed V and J ends, which lost 2 bases and 0 bases, there was a span of 11 bases. For the CDR3, the DNA is TGTGCCAGCTCACCATCAAACAGGCCCTCCTACAATGAGCAGTTCTTC. Translation gives CASSPSNRPSYNEQFF.

The chain has TRBV9 and TRBJ2-7; TRBD1 matches at 10 bases. This CDR3 is built from 14 residues. Losses at the gene ends were 6 bases for V and 6 bases for J; bases not matched to a gene: 9. Germline V gene lookup returns CDR1 SGDLS and CDR2 YYNGEE. The CDR3 sequence: CASTRGQGVTEQYF. The CDR3 DNA reads TGTGCCAGCACCCGAGGACAGGGGGTCACCGAGCAGTACTTC.

The chain employs TRBV6-5 and TRBJ1-5; D may be TRBD1 (5 bases). V dropped 7 bases and J dropped 3 bases, with 10 bases sitting between them. CDR3 length: 13 amino acids. Germline CDR1 reads MNHEY; CDR2 reads SVGAGI. The CDR3 DNA sequence: TGTGCCAGCAATCCGGGACTCAATCAGCCCCAGCATTTT. It specifies CASNPGLNQPQHF.

The V and J genes are TRBV6-1 and TRBJ1-2; no firm D call. Trimming pared 2 bases from V and 2 bases from J, leaving 6 bases between. The CDR3 is made up of 13 amino acids. Per the germline V gene, CDR1 is MNHNS and CDR2 is SASEGT. The CDR3 bases are TGTGCCAGCAGTGAACAGACAAACTATGGCTACACCTTC. It translates to CASSEQTNYGYTF.

V gene TRBV5-6 combines with J gene TRBJ2-3, with D possibly TRBD1 on 5 matching bases. Trimming pared 0 bases from V and 4 bases from J, leaving 12 bases between. The CDR3 runs to 15 residues. Germline loops: CDR1 SGHDT, CDR2 YYEEEE. The CDR3 bases are TGTGCCAGCAGCTTGGCCGGCCAGGGCGCAGATACGCAGTATTTT. Translated: CASSLAGQGADTQYF.

This clone was seen just once. The chain has TRBV25-1 and TRBJ1-1; a weak D match, TRBD1 (5 bases). The CDR3 totals 13 residues. Germline-derived CDR1 and CDR2 are MGHDK and SYGVNS. V was pared by 2 bases and J by 1 base, with 5 bases between. The CDR3 region has the DNA TGTGCCAGCAGTGAAAGGGGGAACACTGAAGCTTTCTTT. This encodes CASSERGNTEAFF.

There are a few counts of this clone. V gene TRBV6-5 combines with J gene TRBJ1-3; a possible D gene is TRBD1 (6 bases). CDR3 length: 13 amino acids. In germline, CDR1 is MNHEY, CDR2 SVGAGI. V gave up 7 bases and J gave up 16 bases, with 23 bases separating them. The CDR3 DNA is TGTGCCAGCAACAAAGGCGAAGGACAGAGTACGTATTTT. This codes for CASNKGEGQSTYF.

This chain uses TRBV5-1 with TRBJ1-2; 7 bases line up with TRBD1. Germline V gene sequence: CDR1 SGHRS, CDR2 YFSETQ. V lost 4 bases to trimming and J lost 1 base; unmatched junction nucleotides: 4. The CDR3 is 14 residues long. The CDR3 loop reads CASSGGQSNYGYTF. The CDR3 nucleotides read TGCGCCAGCAGCGGGGGACAGAGTAACTATGGCTACACCTTC.

V gene TRBV21-1 combines with J gene TRBJ1-4; no check of the table's D call, TRBD1, against the DNA was made. TRBV21-1 is classified as a pseudogene. The CDR3 contains 14 residues. As DNA, the CDR3 is TGTGCCAGTATTTGGGGGCGATCTAATGAAAAACTGTTTTTT. This sequence encodes CASIWGRSNEKLFF.

V usage is TRBV9 and J usage is TRBJ2-2, with 9 bases aligning to TRBD1. Germline lookup yields CDR1 SGDLS and CDR2 YYNGEE. This CDR3 comprises 16 residues. Losses at the gene ends were 4 bases for V and 5 bases for J; bases not matched to a gene: 9. The CDR3 region has the DNA TGTGCCAGCAGCCTGGCCGGGACAGGGTATACCGGGGAGCTGTTTTTT. Translated, it gives CASSLAGTGYTGELFF.